One and the same sample provided the 12 T cell receptor beta chains below, sequenced in a study of T cell repertoires in aging, cancer and after chemotherapy. Multiplex touch-down PCR with TRB-A/B primers amplified rearranged V-D-J TRB sequences. TCRdb re-called the multiplex PCR reads with MiXCR, one entry per CDR3 protein. The sample has just under 5,000 distinct CDR3 sequences, 33% seen once. The template was genomic DNA from peripheral blood, not RNA. The specimen was blood. These receptor sequences come from a human donor with a blood cancer.

This clonotype is termed medium-sized. The gene calls are TRBV12-3 or TRBV12-4 and TRBJ1-2; no clear D. V was trimmed by 5 bases and J by 4 bases, leaving 11 bases between them. The CDR3 has 13 residues. The CDR3, as DNA: TGTGCCAGCAGTAACGGCCTACTCTATGGCTACACCTTC. It specifies CASSNGLLYGYTF.

The rearrangement links TRBV6-1 to TRBJ2-3, with D perhaps matching TRBD1 (5 bases). The J call is in doubt because the DNA end fits TRBJ1-5 better. CDR3 length: 14 residues. Germline values: CDR1 MNHNS, CDR2 SASEGT. CDR3 amino acids: CASSPPGRGDTQHF. The CDR3 coding sequence is TGTGCCAGCTCACCACCTGGTAGGGGTGATACGCAGCATTTT.

In regard to this clonotype: At one of its ends the junction is not consistent with the germline gene, which may arise from a read error. The rearrangement joins TRBV7-6 to TRBJ2-2, with 9 bases fitting TRBD1. The germline V gene has CDR1 SGHVS and CDR2 FNYEAQ. The CDR3 is 16 residues long. DNA for the CDR3: TGTTCCAGCAGCCGTTGGACAGGGGTTGGTACCGGGGAGCTGTTTTTT. This translates into CSSSRWTGVGTGELFF.

This clonotype qualifies as large. The CDR3 reads CASSFLAGANNEQFF. The CDR3 bases are TGTGCCAGCAGTTTTCTAGCGGGGGCCAACAATGAGCAGTTCTTC. This chain uses TRBV6-4 with TRBJ2-1; 10 bases are a match to TRBD2. This CDR3 has 15 amino acids. Germline V gives CDR1 MRHNA, CDR2 SNTAGT. V shed 5 bases and J 5 bases; nucleotides not matched to a gene: 6.

The chain uses TRBV18 and TRBJ2-7; 7 bases are a match to TRBD1. V lost 3 bases, J lost 3 bases, and 8 bases stayed unmatched. Germline lookup yields CDR1 KGHSH and CDR2 LQKENI. The CDR3 has 15 amino acids. Written as DNA, the CDR3 is TGTGCCAGCTCACCGACGACAGGGCACCGCTACGAGCAGTACTTC. This encodes CASSPTTGHRYEQYF.

The rearrangement links TRBV30 to TRBJ2-3, with a tentative D call TRBD2 (6 bases). The CDR3 runs 14 residues. Germline V gene data show CDR1 as GTSNPN and CDR2 as SVGIG (reference sequence). Trimming stripped 0 bases from V and 3 bases from J, with 10 bases between. For the CDR3, the DNA is TGTGCCTGGAGTGTAGGCGGGGCGACAGATACGCAGTATTTT. Protein product: CAWSVGGATDTQYF.

V is TRBV6-2 or TRBV6-3 and J is TRBJ2-7; D gene uncertain. This CDR3 has 12 amino acids. Trimming shortened V by 2 bases and J by 6 bases, and 8 bases separated the two germline ends. Germline lookup yields CDR1 MNHEY and CDR2 SVGEGT. The CDR3 bases are TGTGCCAGCAGTTACCCCTTCCGCGAGCAGTACTTC. Encoded protein: CASSYPFREQYF.

A word on this clonotype: An end of the junction differs from the germline gene, which may be a read error. The J gene is TRBJ2-6, the V gene TRBV6-5; D tentatively reads TRBD1 or TRBD2 (5 bases each). CDR3 length: 16 residues. Germline lookup yields CDR1 MNHEY and CDR2 SVGAGI. This CDR3 is CASSRDLEPGANFLTF. Here the CDR3 DNA reads TGTGCCAGCAGCCGCGACCTGGAGCCCGGGGCCAACTTCCTGACTTTC.

The chain recombines TRBV20-1 with TRBJ1-1, with D hard to call. V dropped 0 bases and J dropped 7 bases, with 18 bases sitting between them. The CDR3 has 15 amino acids. The germline V gene encodes CDR1 DFQATT and CDR2 SNEGSKA (reference sequence). Here the CDR3 DNA reads TGCAGTGCTAGAGATCATTCGGCAGGAACAAGTGAAGCTTTCTTT. Protein product: CSARDHSAGTSEAFF.

This clonotype qualifies as medium-sized. The gene calls are TRBV6-5 and TRBJ2-6; 10 nucleotides line up with TRBD1. CDR1 is MNHEY and CDR2 is SVGAGI in the germline V gene. CDR3 size: 20 residues. V gave up 6 bases and J gave up 4 bases; unmatched junction bases: 18. The DNA for the CDR3 is TGTGCCAGCAGACCTCGGGCCGGAGACAGGGGGCTAAGGGGGGCCAACGTCCTGACTTTC. Protein product: CASRPRAGDRGLRGANVLTF.

This clonotype ranks as medium-sized. This CDR3 is CASSFIDTQYF. The CDR3 nucleotides read TGTGCCAGCAGCTTTATCGATACGCAGTATTTT. The V gene is TRBV5-6, the J gene TRBJ2-3; no reliable D call. CDR3 size: 11 residues. Trimming took 2 bases from V and 6 from J, leaving 4 bases between them. Germline V gene lookup returns CDR1 SGHDT and CDR2 YYEEEE.

This clonotype qualifies as medium-sized. This chain links TRBV6-5 with TRBJ2-5; 8 nucleotides match TRBD2. The CDR3 is 13 residues long. CDR1 and CDR2 (germline): MNHEY, SVGAGI. The junction had 9 bases not matched to a gene; V was cut back by 10 bases and J by 5 bases. The CDR3 here is CATGAGGFETQYF. The CDR3, as DNA: TGTGCCACTGGCGCGGGGGGCTTTGAGACCCAGTACTTC.